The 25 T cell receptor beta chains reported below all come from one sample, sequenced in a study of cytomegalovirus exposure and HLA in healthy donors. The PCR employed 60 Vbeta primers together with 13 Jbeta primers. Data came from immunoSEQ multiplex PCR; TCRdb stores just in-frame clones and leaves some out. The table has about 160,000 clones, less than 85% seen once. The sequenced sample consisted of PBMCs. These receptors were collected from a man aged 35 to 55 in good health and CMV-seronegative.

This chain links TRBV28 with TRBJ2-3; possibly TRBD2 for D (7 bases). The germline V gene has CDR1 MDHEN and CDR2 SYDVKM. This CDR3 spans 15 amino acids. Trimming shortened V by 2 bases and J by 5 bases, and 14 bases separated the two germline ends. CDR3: CASSLTGGGGDTQYF. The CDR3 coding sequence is TGTGCCAGCAGTTTAACCGGGGGCGGGGGAGATACGCAGTATTTT.

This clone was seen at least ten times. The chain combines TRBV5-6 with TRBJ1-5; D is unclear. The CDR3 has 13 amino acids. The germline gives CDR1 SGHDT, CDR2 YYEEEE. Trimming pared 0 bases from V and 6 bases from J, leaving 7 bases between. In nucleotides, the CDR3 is TGTGCCAGCAGCTTGGCCGTCGGTCAGCCCCAGCATTTT. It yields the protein CASSLAVGQPQHF.

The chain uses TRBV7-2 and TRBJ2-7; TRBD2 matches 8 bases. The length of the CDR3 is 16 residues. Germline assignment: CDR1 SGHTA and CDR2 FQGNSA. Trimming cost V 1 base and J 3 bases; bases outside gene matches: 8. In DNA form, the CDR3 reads TGTGCCAGCAGCTTAGACCTTGGCGGGGGGAACTACGAGCAGTACTTC. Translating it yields CASSLDLGGGNYEQYF.

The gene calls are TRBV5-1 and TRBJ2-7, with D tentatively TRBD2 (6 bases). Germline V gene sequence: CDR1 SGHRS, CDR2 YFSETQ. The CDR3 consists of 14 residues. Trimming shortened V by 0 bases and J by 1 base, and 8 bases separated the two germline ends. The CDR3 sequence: CASSLAGESYEQYF. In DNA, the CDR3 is TGCGCCAGCAGCTTGGCGGGGGAATCCTACGAGCAGTACTTC.

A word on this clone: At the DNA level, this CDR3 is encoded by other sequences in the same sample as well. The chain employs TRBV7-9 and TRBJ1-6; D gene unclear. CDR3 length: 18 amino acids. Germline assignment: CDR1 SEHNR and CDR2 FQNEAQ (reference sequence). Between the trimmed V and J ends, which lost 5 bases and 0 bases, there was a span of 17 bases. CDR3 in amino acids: CASSHFGLRSSYNSPLHF. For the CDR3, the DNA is TGTGCCAGCAGCCACTTCGGACTGAGAAGCTCCTATAATTCACCCCTCCACTTT.

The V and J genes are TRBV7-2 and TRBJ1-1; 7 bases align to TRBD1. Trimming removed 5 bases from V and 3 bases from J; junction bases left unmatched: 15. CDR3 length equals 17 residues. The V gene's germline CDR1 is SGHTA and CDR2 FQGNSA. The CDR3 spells CASSRTRARGLDTEAFF. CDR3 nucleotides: TGTGCCAGCAGCCGTACGAGGGCCAGGGGGTTGGACACTGAAGCTTTCTTT.

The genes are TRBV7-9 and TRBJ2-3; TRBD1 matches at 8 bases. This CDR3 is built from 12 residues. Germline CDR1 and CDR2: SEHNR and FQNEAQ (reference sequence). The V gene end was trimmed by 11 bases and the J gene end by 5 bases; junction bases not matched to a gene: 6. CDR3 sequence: CALQTGGDTQYF. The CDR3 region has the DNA TGTGCCCTACAAACAGGGGGAGATACGCAGTATTTT.

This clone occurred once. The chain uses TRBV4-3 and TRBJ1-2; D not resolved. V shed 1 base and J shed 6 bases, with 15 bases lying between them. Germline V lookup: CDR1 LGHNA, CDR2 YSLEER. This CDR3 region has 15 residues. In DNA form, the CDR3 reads TGCGCCAGCAGCCAAGTCCCCCTGAGAGAGAATGGCTACACCTTC. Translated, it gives CASSQVPLRENGYTF.

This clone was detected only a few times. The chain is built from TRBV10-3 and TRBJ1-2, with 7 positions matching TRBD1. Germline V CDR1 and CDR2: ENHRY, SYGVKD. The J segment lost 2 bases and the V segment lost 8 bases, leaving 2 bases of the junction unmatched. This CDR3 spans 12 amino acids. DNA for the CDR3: TGTGCCATCGGGGGACAGAACTATGGCTACACCTTC. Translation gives CAIGGQNYGYTF.

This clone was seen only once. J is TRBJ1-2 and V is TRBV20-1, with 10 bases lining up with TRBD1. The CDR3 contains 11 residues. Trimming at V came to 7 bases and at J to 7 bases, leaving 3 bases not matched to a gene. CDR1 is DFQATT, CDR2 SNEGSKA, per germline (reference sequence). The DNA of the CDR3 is TGCAGTGTTGGACAGGGGGTTGGCTACACCTTC. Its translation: CSVGQGVGYTF.

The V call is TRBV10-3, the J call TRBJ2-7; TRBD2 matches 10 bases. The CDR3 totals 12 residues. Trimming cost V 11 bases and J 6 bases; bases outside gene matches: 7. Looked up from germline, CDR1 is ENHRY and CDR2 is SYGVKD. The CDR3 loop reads CAAGLAVGEQYF. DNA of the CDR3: TGTGCCGCCGGACTAGCGGTCGGCGAGCAGTACTTC.

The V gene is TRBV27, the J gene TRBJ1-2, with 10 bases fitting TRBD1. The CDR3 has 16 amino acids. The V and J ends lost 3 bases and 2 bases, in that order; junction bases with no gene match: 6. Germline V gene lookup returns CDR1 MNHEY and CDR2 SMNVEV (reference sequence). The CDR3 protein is CASSFLGQGENYGYTF. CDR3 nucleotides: TGTGCCAGCAGTTTCCTTGGACAGGGGGAAAACTATGGCTACACCTTC.

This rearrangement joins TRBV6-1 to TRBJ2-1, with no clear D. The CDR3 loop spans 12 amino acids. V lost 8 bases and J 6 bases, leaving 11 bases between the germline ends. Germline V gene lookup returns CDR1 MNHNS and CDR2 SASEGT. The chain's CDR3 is CASLLRVNEQFF. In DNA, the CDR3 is TGTGCCAGCCTACTTAGAGTCAATGAGCAGTTCTTC.

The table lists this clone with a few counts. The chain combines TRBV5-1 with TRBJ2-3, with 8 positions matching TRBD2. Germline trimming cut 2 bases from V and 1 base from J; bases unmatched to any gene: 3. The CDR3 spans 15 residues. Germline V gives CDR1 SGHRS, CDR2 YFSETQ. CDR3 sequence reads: CASSFQRGRTDTQYF. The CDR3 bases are TGCGCCAGCAGCTTCCAGCGGGGGCGCACAGATACGCAGTATTTT.

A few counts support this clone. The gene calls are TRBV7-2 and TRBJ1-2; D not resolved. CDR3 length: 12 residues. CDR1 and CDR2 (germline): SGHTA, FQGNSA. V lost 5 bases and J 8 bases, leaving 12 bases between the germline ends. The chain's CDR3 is CASSPSRRGYTF. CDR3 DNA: TGTGCCAGCAGCCCCTCTAGGCGGGGCTACACCTTC.

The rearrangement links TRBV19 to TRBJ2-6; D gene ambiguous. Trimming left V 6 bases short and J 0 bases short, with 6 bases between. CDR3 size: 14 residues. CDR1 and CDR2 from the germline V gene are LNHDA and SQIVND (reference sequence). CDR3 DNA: TGTGCCAGTAGCTATGTCTCTGGGGCCAACGTCCTGACTTTC. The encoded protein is CASSYVSGANVLTF.

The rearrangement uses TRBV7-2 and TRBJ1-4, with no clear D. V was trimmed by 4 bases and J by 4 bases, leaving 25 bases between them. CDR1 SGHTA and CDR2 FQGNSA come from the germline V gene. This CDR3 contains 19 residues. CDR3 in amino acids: CASSSEPTRGGLVNEKLFF. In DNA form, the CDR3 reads TGTGCCAGCAGCTCAGAGCCGACCCGAGGCGGTCTAGTTAATGAAAAACTGTTTTTT.

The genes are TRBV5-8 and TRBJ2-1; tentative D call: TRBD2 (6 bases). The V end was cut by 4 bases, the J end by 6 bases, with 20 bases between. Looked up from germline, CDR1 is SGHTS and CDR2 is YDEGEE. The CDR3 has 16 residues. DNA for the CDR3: TGTGCCAGCAGCCGAATAGCGGCCCCGGTTTCCAATGAGCAGTTCTTC. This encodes CASSRIAAPVSNEQFF.

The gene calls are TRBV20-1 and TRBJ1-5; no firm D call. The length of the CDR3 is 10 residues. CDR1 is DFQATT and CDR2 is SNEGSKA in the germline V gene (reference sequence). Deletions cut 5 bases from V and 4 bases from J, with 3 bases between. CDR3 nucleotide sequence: TGCAGTGCTGAGAATCAGCCCCAGCATTTT. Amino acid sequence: CSAENQPQHF.

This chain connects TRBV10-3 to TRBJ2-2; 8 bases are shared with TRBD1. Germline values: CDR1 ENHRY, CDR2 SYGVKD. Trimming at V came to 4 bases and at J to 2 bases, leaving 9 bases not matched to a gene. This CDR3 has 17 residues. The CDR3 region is CAISGQGQYPNTGELFF. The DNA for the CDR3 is TGTGCCATCAGTGGACAGGGGCAGTACCCAAACACCGGGGAGCTGTTTTTT.

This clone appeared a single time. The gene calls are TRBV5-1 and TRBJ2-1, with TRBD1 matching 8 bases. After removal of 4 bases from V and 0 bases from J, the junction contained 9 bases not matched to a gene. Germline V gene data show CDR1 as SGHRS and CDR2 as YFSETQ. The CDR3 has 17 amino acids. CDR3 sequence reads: CASSGGQGSSSYNEQFF. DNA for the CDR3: TGCGCCAGCAGCGGTGGACAGGGATCTAGCTCCTACAATGAGCAGTTCTTC.

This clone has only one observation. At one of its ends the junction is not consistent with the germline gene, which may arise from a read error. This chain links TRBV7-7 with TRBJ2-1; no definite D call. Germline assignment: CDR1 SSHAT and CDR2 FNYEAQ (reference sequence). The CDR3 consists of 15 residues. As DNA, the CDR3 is TGTGCTAGCAGCTTAGGGCCCCTCTTGTTCAATGAGCAGTTCTTC. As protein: CASSLGPLLFNEQFF.

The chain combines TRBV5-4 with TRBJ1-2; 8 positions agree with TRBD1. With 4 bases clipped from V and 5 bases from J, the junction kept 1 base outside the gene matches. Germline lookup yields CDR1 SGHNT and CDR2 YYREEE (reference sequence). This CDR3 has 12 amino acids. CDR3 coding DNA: TGTGCCAGCAGCGACAGGGGTTATGGCTACACCTTC. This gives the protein CASSDRGYGYTF.

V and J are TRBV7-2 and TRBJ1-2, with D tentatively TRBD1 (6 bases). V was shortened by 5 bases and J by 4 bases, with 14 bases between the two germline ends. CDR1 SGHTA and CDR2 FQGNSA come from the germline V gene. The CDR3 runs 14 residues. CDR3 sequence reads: CASSLQGIGYGYTF. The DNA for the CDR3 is TGTGCCAGCAGCCTACAGGGAATTGGCTATGGCTACACCTTC.

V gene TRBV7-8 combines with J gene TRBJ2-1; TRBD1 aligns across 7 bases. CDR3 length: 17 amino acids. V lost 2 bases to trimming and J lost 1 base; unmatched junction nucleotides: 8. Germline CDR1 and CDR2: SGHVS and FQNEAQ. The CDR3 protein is CASSLWGRDRSYNEQFF. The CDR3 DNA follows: TGTGCCAGCAGCTTATGGGGCCGGGACAGATCCTACAATGAGCAGTTCTTC.